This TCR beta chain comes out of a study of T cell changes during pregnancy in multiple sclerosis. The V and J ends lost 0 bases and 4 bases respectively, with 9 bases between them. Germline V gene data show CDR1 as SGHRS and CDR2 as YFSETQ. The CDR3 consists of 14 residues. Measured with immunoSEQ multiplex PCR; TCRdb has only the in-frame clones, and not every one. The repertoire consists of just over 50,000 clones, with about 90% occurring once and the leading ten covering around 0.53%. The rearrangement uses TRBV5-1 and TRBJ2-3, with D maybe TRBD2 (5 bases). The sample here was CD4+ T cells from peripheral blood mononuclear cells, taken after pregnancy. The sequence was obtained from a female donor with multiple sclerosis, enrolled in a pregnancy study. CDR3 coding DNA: TGCGCCAGCAGCTTGGAGCGGAGTTCAGATACGCAGTATTTT. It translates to CASSLERSSDTQYF.